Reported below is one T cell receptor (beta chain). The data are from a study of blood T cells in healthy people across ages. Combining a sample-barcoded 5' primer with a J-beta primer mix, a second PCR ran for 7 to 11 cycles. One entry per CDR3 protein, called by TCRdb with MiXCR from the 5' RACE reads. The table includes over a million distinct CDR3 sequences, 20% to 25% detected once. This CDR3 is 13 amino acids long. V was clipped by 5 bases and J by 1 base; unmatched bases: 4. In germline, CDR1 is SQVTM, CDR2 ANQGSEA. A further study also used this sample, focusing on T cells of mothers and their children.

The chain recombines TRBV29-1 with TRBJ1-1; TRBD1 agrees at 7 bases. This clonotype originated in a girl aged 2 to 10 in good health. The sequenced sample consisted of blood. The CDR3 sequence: CSVTTGRNTEAFF. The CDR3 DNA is TGCAGCGTTACGACAGGGAGGAACACTGAAGCTTTCTTT.